The 28 T cell receptor beta chains presented below share a single source sample, sequenced in a study of OX40 agonist ivuxolimab in advanced cancers. Repertoires were generated with immunoSEQ multiplex PCR, while TCRdb's copy carries only in-frame clones and drops some. The repertoire holds about 61,000 clones, with approximately 86% as singletons. The sequences come from CD4+ or CD8+ T cells sorted from blood, collected in a trial of the OX40 agonist ivuxolimab. The source of these receptors is an adult with an advanced solid tumor such as melanoma, head and neck, liver or kidney cancer.

The chain combines TRBV5-4 with TRBJ1-1; no clear D gene. The CDR3 loop spans 11 amino acids. V shed 5 bases and J shed 4 bases, with 6 bases lying between them. Germline V gene data show CDR1 as SGHNT and CDR2 as YYREEE (reference sequence). The CDR3 nucleotides are TGTGCCAGCAGATCGGGCACTGAAGCTTTCTTT. Its protein is CASRSGTEAFF.

The chain carries TRBV7-6 and TRBJ2-7; D gene uncertain. Germline-derived CDR1 and CDR2 are SGHVS and FNYEAQ. CDR3 length: 14 residues. Trimming removed 1 base from V and 1 base from J, with 8 bases in between. The CDR3 DNA sequence: TGTGCCAGCAGCTTAGGGGTAGCTTCCTACGAGCAGTACTTC. As protein: CASSLGVASYEQYF.

The chain links TRBV5-1 to TRBJ2-3; TRBD2 might be the D (5 bases). The germline V and J ends were trimmed by 7 bases and 2 bases, with 11 bases remaining between them. This CDR3 is 13 amino acids long. Germline assignment: CDR1 SGHRS and CDR2 YFSETQ. The CDR3: CASSTGNTDTQYF. The DNA for the CDR3 is TGCGCCAGCTCAACGGGGAACACAGATACGCAGTATTTT. Variable domain in full (rest from reference TRBV5-1 and TRBJ2-3): KAGVTQTPRYLIKTRGQQVTLSCSPISGHRSVSWYQQTPGQGLQFLFEYFSETQRNKGNFPGRFSGRQFSNSRSEMNVSTLELGDSALYLCASSTGNTDTQYFGPGTRLTVL.

This clone was observed a few times. The chain combines TRBV7-8 with TRBJ2-1; 10 nucleotides align to TRBD2. Germline V gene sequence: CDR1 SGHVS, CDR2 FQNEAQ. V shed 1 base, J shed 6 bases, and the junction held 6 bases outside the gene matches. The CDR3 spans 16 residues. CDR3: CASSLGLAGVSNEQFF. In DNA, the CDR3 is TGTGCCAGCAGCTTAGGTCTAGCGGGAGTAAGCAATGAGCAGTTCTTC.

The V call is TRBV28, the J call TRBJ2-3, with D perhaps TRBD2 (5 bases). Germline CDR1 is MDHEN and CDR2 is SYDVKM. Trimming took 8 bases from V and 3 from J, leaving 21 bases between them. The CDR3 covers 16 residues. CDR3 residues: CASCPKLRAGTDTQYF. DNA for the CDR3: TGTGCCAGCTGTCCTAAACTGAGGGCTGGGACAGATACGCAGTATTTT.

The genes are TRBV19 and TRBJ2-3; TRBD2 aligns across 9 bases. CDR1 is LNHDA and CDR2 is SQIVND in the germline V gene (reference sequence). V shed 1 base and J 1 base; nucleotides not matched to a gene: 0. This CDR3 has 15 amino acids. For the CDR3, the DNA is TGTGCCAGTAGTATAGTAGCGGGGGGCACAGATACGCAGTATTTT. Protein: CASSIVAGGTDTQYF. The entire variable domain, with the rest obtained from reference TRBV19 and TRBJ2-3, is as follows: DGGITQSPKYLFRKEGQNVTLSCEQNLNHDAMYWYRQDPGQGLRLIYYSQIVNDFQKGDIAEGYSVSREKKESFPLTVTSAQKNPTAFYLCASSIVAGGTDTQYFGPGTRLTVL.

This chain uses TRBV5-6 with TRBJ2-5; 7 bases line up with TRBD1. Germline lookup yields CDR1 SGHDT and CDR2 YYEEEE. The CDR3 has 16 residues. The V segment lost 4 bases and the J segment 2 bases; nucleotides outside the gene matches: 11. CDR3 protein: CASSTPDRKIQETQYF. Here the CDR3 DNA reads TGTGCCAGCAGCACACCGGACAGGAAGATTCAAGAGACCCAGTACTTC.

The chain carries TRBV2 and TRBJ2-1; 12 bases line up with TRBD2. V lost 3 bases, J lost 3 bases, and 0 bases stayed unmatched. The CDR3 spans 15 residues. Per germline, CDR1 SNHLY and CDR2 FYNNEI. CDR3 in DNA: TGTGCCAGCAGTGAGACTAGCGGGGGCTACAATGAGCAGTTCTTC. Protein product: CASSETSGGYNEQFF.

The CDR3 region has the DNA TGTGCCAGCAGCGTAGAAGGCAGACGAAGGGGAAGCACAGATACGCAGTATTTT. Translating it yields CASSVEGRRRGSTDTQYF. The chain uses TRBV9 and TRBJ2-3; D possibly corresponds to TRBD1 (5 bases). This CDR3 is built from 18 residues. CDR1 SGDLS and CDR2 YYNGEE come from the germline V gene. V gave up 0 bases and J gave up 0 bases, with 17 bases separating them.

V usage is TRBV6-6 and J usage is TRBJ1-2, with D possibly matching TRBD1 (5 bases). V was trimmed by 6 bases and J by 4 bases, leaving 9 bases between them. Germline V lookup: CDR1 MNHNY, CDR2 SVGAGI (reference sequence). This CDR3 comprises 12 residues. CDR3 sequence (DNA): TGTGCCAGCAGAACAGGCGGCTATGGCTACACCTTC. It translates to CASRTGGYGYTF.

This clone showed up just a few times. This rearrangement joins TRBV7-9 to TRBJ1-5; D possibly corresponds to TRBD1 (6 bases). CDR1 and CDR2 from the germline V gene are SEHNR and FQNEAQ (reference sequence). The V and J ends lost 4 bases and 3 bases respectively, with 10 bases between them. The CDR3 spans 14 residues. As DNA, the CDR3 is TGTGCCAGCAGCTCAACAGGGACCAATCAGCCCCAGCATTTT. Its protein is CASSSTGTNQPQHF.

This clone was seen once. The CDR3 DNA follows: TGTGCCAGCAGCCGAGGGGCGGGAGGGTCCTACGAGCAGTACTTC. Its protein product is CASSRGAGGSYEQYF. V is TRBV9 and J is TRBJ2-7; 9 bases fit TRBD2. The J segment lost 1 base and the V segment lost 4 bases, leaving 6 bases of the junction unmatched. This CDR3 has 15 residues. The germline V gene encodes CDR1 SGDLS and CDR2 YYNGEE.

The gene calls are TRBV27 and TRBJ2-1; weak D call: TRBD1 (6 bases). Trimming cost V 6 bases and J 7 bases, with 10 bases left between them. Germline values: CDR1 MNHEY, CDR2 SMNVEV (reference sequence). The CDR3 is 12 amino acids. The CDR3 DNA reads TGTGCCAGCAGCCCGACAGGTAATGAGCAGTTCTTC. Translation: CASSPTGNEQFF.

The CDR3 sequence: CASSLQGPNTEAFF. DNA of the CDR3: TGTGCCAGCAGCCTACAGGGACCGAACACTGAAGCTTTCTTT. The J gene is TRBJ1-1, the V gene TRBV7-9, with a tentative D call TRBD1 (6 bases). Germline V gene data show CDR1 as SEHNR and CDR2 as FQNEAQ (reference sequence). The CDR3 length is 14 residues. The V end lost 5 bases, the J end lost 1 base, and 11 bases lay between the germline ends.

The chain combines TRBV9 with TRBJ1-1; D possibly corresponds to TRBD1 (5 bases). The CDR3 runs to 14 residues. Trimming stripped 4 bases from V and 3 bases from J, with 13 bases between. Germline CDR1 reads SGDLS; CDR2 reads YYNGEE. The DNA for the CDR3 is TGTGCCAGCAGCCCTCTGGGGGGGGACACTGAAGCTTTCTTT. It translates to CASSPLGGDTEAFF.

This clone was seen a single time. V gene TRBV19 combines with J gene TRBJ2-5; D may be TRBD1 or TRBD2 (5 bases each). Germline V gene lookup returns CDR1 LNHDA and CDR2 SQIVND (reference sequence). The CDR3 is 13 amino acids. V was trimmed by 10 bases and J by 3 bases, leaving 15 bases between them. CDR3 DNA sequence: TGTGCCACCGGGGCGAGGGTGGAAGAGACCCAGTACTTC. Translation gives CATGARVEETQYF.

This clone showed up just once. The genes are TRBV19 and TRBJ2-5; possibly TRBD1 for D (5 bases). The germline gives CDR1 LNHDA, CDR2 SQIVND (reference sequence). This CDR3 is built from 15 residues. V lost 6 bases, J lost 4 bases, and 18 bases lay in between. The CDR3 sequence: CASRISDTWGETQYF. The CDR3 DNA is TGTGCCAGTAGGATATCGGACACCTGGGGAGAGACCCAGTACTTC.

This rearrangement joins TRBV6-5 to TRBJ1-1, with D possibly being TRBD1 (6 bases). Trimming pared 2 bases from V and 4 bases from J, leaving 11 bases between. Germline CDR1 reads MNHEY; CDR2 reads SVGAGI. There are 14 residues in the CDR3. CDR3 nucleotide sequence: TGTGCCAGCAGTTACGGGGGGGCGGTCACTGAAGCTTTCTTT. This sequence encodes CASSYGGAVTEAFF.

The V gene is TRBV29-1, the J gene TRBJ1-1, with D tentatively TRBD1 (5 bases). Deletions cut 7 bases from V and 10 bases from J, with 16 bases between. Germline CDR1 SQVTM, CDR2 ANQGSEA. The CDR3 has 11 residues. CDR3 bases: TGCAGCGCCGGGGACGGTCGGAGAGCTTTCTTT. This sequence encodes CSAGDGRRAFF.

The J gene is TRBJ1-4, the V gene TRBV9; D unresolved. The germline V gene encodes CDR1 SGDLS and CDR2 YYNGEE. V lost 2 bases and J lost 4, with 21 bases in between. This CDR3 has 18 residues. CDR3 protein: CASSVRPLGRAGNEKLFF. CDR3 nucleotide sequence: TGTGCCAGCAGCGTTCGCCCACTAGGGAGGGCTGGTAATGAAAAACTGTTTTTT.

The genes are TRBV6-5 and TRBJ1-2; 8 bases align to TRBD1. V was pared by 2 bases and J by 5 bases, with 10 bases of the junction left unmatched. Germline CDR1 is MNHEY and CDR2 is SVGAGI. This CDR3 has 16 amino acids. The CDR3 region has the DNA TGTGCCAGCAGTTACGCCGCAGGGGGCGCTTTATATGGCTACACCTTC. As protein: CASSYAAGGALYGYTF.

The chain couples TRBV19 to TRBJ2-7; 7 bases fit TRBD1. This CDR3 contains 13 residues. V lost 5 bases, J lost 3 bases, and 4 bases stayed unmatched. Germline V gives CDR1 LNHDA, CDR2 SQIVND (reference sequence). The CDR3 coding sequence is TGTGCCAGTAGTCGGGACAGTAACTACGAGCAGTACTTC. It yields the protein CASSRDSNYEQYF.

The genes are TRBV2 and TRBJ1-1, with D hard to call. There are 14 residues in the CDR3. The germline V gene has CDR1 SNHLY and CDR2 FYNNEI. V shed 2 bases and J shed 4 bases, with 11 bases lying between them. The CDR3 DNA follows: TGTGCCAGCAGTGAATCTGGGAGGATCACTGAAGCTTTCTTT. Translation: CASSESGRITEAFF.

The chain is built from TRBV18 and TRBJ1-6; D is perhaps TRBD1 (6 bases). This CDR3 spans 12 amino acids. V shed 0 bases and J shed 16 bases, with 10 bases lying between them. In germline, CDR1 is KGHSH, CDR2 LQKENI. The CDR3 nucleotides are TGTGCCAGCTCACCACCGGGGGGGGCTCTCCACTTT. It yields the protein CASSPPGGALHF.

The CDR3 here is CASSLGITGELFF. The CDR3 DNA reads as TGCGCCAGCAGCTTGGGGATCACCGGGGAGCTGTTTTTT. The rearrangement links TRBV5-1 to TRBJ2-2; D uncertain. Trimming removed 0 bases at V and 4 bases at J, with 4 bases between. This CDR3 comprises 13 residues. The V gene's germline CDR1 is SGHRS and CDR2 YFSETQ.

The chain uses TRBV9 and TRBJ1-3; possibly TRBD1 for D (6 bases). V shed 3 bases and J shed 3 bases, with 16 bases lying between them. Germline loops: CDR1 SGDLS, CDR2 YYNGEE. The CDR3 loop spans 16 amino acids. The CDR3: CASSEGLGAGGNTIYF. In nucleotides, the CDR3 is TGTGCCAGCAGCGAGGGGTTGGGGGCTGGTGGAAACACCATATATTTT.

The V and J genes are TRBV6-6 and TRBJ1-2; no clear D gene. Germline V lookup: CDR1 MNHNY, CDR2 SVGAGI (reference sequence). The CDR3 covers 13 residues. V lost 4 bases and J 4 bases, leaving 10 bases between the germline ends. The DNA of the CDR3 is TGTGCCAGCAGTTCCGCCGGCGGCTATGGCTACACCTTC. This gives the protein CASSSAGGYGYTF.

The chain uses TRBV28 and TRBJ2-3; D is uncertain. V lost 7 bases and J lost 5, with 19 bases in between. The CDR3 runs to 15 residues. Germline assignment: CDR1 MDHEN and CDR2 SYDVKM. The CDR3 sequence is CASTRAGPGLDTQYF. The DNA for the CDR3 is TGTGCCAGCACTCGGGCAGGCCCAGGATTAGATACGCAGTATTTT.